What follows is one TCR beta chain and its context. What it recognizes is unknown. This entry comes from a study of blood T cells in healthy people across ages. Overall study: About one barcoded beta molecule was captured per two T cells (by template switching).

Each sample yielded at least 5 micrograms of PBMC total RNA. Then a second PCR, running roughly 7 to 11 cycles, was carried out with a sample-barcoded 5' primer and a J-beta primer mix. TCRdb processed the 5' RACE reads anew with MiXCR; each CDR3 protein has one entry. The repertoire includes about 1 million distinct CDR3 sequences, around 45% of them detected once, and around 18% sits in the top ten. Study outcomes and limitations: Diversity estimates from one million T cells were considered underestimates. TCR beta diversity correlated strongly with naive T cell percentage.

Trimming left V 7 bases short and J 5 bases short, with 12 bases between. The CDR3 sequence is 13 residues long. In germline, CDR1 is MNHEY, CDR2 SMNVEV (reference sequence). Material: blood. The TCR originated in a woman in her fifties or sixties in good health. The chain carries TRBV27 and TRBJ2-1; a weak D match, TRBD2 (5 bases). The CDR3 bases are TGTGCCAGCACGGACCGAGGGAACAATGAGCAGTTCTTC. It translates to CASTDRGNNEQFF.